This TCR beta chain was profiled in a study of diagnostic markers for celiac disease (dated by TCRdb to the early 2020s). TCRdb records Illumina MiSeq as the sequencer. After reprocessing by TCRdb, each CDR3 protein sequence is one entry, and no DNA is given. Per the sample table, the count is roughly 1,400 distinct CDR3 sequences. The ten largest account for roughly 13% of the sample. Concerning this clonotype itself: Which antigen it targets is not known.

Taken from cysteine to phenylalanine, the CDR3 has 17 residues. DNA is not recorded here. The V gene is TRBV12-3 or TRBV12-4 and the J gene is TRBJ2-1. Sample: either unsorted cells or a sorted T cell fraction (not recorded which). This TCR was recovered from a human donor. This table probably holds off-target reads from a library built for another chain. The CDR3 sequence is CASSLAVGGRTNNEQFF.